This T cell receptor (beta chain) is from a study of blood T cell repertoires in COVID-19. Study-level information: Both acute and convalescent COVID-19 samples were obtained from the United States, Italy and Spain. Sample material is recorded as cDNA or gDNA derived from T cells, B-cell-depleted T cells, or PBMCs.

The CDR3 has 12 residues. The V gene's germline CDR1 is LNHDA and CDR2 SQIVND (reference sequence). V was trimmed by 4 bases and J by 7 bases, leaving 7 bases between them. Produced via immunoSEQ multiplex PCR; TCRdb's table is partial and in-frame only. The sample has about 190,000 clones; just under 80% are singletons. This clone appeared a few times. The chain uses TRBV19 and TRBJ2-2; D is unclear. What was sequenced was peripheral blood. This receptor was identified in an elderly woman with active or convalescent COVID-19. CDR3 sequence reads: CASSTYIGELFF. The CDR3 coding sequence is TGTGCCAGTAGTACCTATATCGGGGAGCTGTTTTTT.